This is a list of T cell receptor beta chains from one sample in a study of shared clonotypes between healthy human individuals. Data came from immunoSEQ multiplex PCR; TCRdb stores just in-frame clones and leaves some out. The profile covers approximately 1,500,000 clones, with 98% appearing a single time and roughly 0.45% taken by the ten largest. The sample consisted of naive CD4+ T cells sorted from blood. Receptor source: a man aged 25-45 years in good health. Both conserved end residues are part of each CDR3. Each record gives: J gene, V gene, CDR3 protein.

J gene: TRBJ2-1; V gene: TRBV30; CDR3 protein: CAWSGLTGTNEQFF
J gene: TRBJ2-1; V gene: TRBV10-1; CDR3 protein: CASSDRKRPSSYNEQFF
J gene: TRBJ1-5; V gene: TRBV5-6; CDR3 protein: CASSLVGQGIGQPQHF
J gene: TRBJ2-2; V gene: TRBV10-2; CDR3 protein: CASRTSGSDTGELFF
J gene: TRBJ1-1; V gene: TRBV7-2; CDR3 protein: CASSSLVNTEAFF
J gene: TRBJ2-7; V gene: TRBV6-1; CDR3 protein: CASSQGTGMSYEQYF
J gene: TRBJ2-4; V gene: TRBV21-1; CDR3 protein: CASSWAGDFFQYF
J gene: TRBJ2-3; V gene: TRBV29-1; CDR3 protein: CSVDPQGNTQYF
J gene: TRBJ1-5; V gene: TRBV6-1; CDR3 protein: CASSEVGTGYQPQHF
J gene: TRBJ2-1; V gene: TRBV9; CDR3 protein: CASSPTGSGGHEQFF
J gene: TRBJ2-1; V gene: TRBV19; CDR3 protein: CASSRRVSYNEQFF
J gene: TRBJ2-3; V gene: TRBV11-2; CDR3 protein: CASSFSSGRTSTDTQYF
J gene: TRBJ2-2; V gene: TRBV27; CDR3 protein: CASSLFPGLSQYTGELFF
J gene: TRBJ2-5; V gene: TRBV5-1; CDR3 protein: CASSLLGTGASETQYF
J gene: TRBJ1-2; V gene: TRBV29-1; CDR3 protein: CSVALEGRTNYGYTF
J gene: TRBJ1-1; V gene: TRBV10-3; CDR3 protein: CAISVDLNTEAFF
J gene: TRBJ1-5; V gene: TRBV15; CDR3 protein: CATSRDQRNQPQHF
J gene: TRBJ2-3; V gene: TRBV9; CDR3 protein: CASSVALSGTKMRTDTQYF
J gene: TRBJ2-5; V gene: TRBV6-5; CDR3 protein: CASSYSPGSETQYF
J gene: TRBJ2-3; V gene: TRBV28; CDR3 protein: CASSSLAGGTDTQYF
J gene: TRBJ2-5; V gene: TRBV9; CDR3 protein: CASSVGQQETQYF
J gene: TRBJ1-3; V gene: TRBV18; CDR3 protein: CASSPPGASSGNTIYF
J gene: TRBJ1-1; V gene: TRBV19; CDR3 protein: CASSDRVNTEAFF
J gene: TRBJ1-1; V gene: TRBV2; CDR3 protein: CASRQYRGGHTEAFF
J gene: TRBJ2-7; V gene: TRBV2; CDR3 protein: CASSEQGLGYEQYF
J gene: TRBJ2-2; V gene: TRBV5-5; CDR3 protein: CASSLAPGVSGELFF
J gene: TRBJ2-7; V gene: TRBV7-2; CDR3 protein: CASSPLTQELYEQYF
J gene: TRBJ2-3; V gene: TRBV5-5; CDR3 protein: CASSLQTSTDTQYF
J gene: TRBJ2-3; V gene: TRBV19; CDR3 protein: CASRLQGGTDTQYF
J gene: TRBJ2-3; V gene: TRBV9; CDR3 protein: CASSVGLDTQYF
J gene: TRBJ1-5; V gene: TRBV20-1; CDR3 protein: CSATGNQPQHF
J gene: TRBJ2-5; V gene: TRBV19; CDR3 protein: CASSRDRVPETQYF
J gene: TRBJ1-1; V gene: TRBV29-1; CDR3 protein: CSVTTGGMNTEAFF
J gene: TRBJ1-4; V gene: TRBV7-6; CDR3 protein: CASSPTGQNEKLFF
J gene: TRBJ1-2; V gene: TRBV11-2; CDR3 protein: CASSFRIRGLQPGMFGYTF
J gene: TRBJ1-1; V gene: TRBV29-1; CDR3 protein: CSVARVTEAFF
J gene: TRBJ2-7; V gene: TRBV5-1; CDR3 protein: CASSLTVSYEQYF
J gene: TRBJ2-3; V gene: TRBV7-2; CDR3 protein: CASSLVGSGSTDTQYF
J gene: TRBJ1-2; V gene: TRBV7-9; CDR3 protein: CASSAAGTGVAGYTF
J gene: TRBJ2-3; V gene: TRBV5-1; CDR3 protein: CASSGTTSTDTQYF
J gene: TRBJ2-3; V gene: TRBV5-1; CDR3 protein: CASSLAGGHTDTQYF
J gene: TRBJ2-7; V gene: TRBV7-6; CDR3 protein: CASSLGTVYEQYF
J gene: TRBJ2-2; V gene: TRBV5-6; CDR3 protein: CASSPKGLREELFF
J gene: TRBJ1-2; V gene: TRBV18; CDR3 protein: CASSTIVSGTANYGYTF
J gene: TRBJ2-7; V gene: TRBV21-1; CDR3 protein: CASSKRLGTEQYF
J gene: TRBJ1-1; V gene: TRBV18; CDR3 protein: CASSPTTGDTEAFF
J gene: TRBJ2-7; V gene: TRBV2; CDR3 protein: CASTPVRVSFYEQYF
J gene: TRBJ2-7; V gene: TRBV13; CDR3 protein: CASSPGLAGSYEQYF
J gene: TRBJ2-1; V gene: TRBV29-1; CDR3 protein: CSVEGSGPTSYNEQFF